This TCR beta chain was sequenced during a study of sequential checkpoint blockade in melanoma. Germline V gene data show CDR1 as MDHEN and CDR2 as SYDVKM. The CDR3 has 16 residues. Trimming took 2 bases from V and 0 from J, leaving 10 bases between them. Regarding treatment: randomized to nivolumab then ipilimumab (arm A) or the reverse (arm B). No patient had prior DNA-damaging chemotherapy. TCRdb's copy holds only in-frame clones and misses some; the assay was immunoSEQ multiplex PCR. The repertoire has approximately 13,000 clones, approximately 52% of them found once; the top ten carry roughly 15%.

This sequence originates from a human donor with melanoma. Sequences were derived from CD8+ T cells sorted from blood (inferred from file names), sampled from a patient given nivolumab and ipilimumab in sequence. J is TRBJ2-2 and V is TRBV28; no clear D. The CDR3 DNA reads as TGTGCCAGCAGTTTAGTAGTGACACCGAACACCGGGGAGCTGTTTTTT. This gives the protein CASSLVVTPNTGELFF. The entire variable domain, with the rest obtained from reference TRBV28 and TRBJ2-2, is as follows: DVKVTQSSRYLVKRTGEKVFLECVQDMDHENMFWYRQDPGLGLRLIYFSYDVKMKEKGDIPEGYSVSREKKERFSLILESASTNQTSMYLCASSLVVTPNTGELFFGEGSRLTVL.